This entry lists 20 T cell receptor beta chains sequenced from one sample in a study of regulatory T cells in long-lasting Graves disease. Specified time point: persistent/refractory GD, antithyroid drugs over 5 years with positive TRAb. Extracted PBMC RNA gave rise to the TCR library. The authors built TCR beta libraries using iRepertoire HTBI primers and Arm-PCR of CDR3 regions. One entry per CDR3 protein, called by TCRdb with MiXCR from the multiplex PCR reads. The table lists roughly 500,000 distinct CDR3 sequences, roughly 21% of them singletons. Sequences were derived from peripheral blood mononuclear cells (PBMCs), sampled when the disease was refractory, from a patient treated with antithyroid drugs. All receptors derive from a female donor with Graves disease.

This clonotype was recorded a few times. The genes are TRBV28 and TRBJ1-6; 7 bases are shared with TRBD1. The CDR3 runs to 15 residues. Germline loops: CDR1 MDHEN, CDR2 SYDVKM. V gave up 1 base and J gave up 10 bases; unmatched junction bases: 7. The CDR3 protein is CASSLFQGVGSPLHF. As DNA, the CDR3 is TGTGCCAGCAGTTTATTCCAGGGGGTCGGGTCACCCCTCCACTTT.

This clonotype was seen more than once but under ten times. The chain recombines TRBV19 with TRBJ2-4; 7 bases align to TRBD1. CDR1 and CDR2 (germline): LNHDA, SQIVND (reference sequence). This CDR3 has 15 amino acids. With V trimmed by 3 bases and J by 0 bases, 2 bases remained unmatched. DNA of the CDR3: TGTGCCAGTAGTATGGGACAGTTAGCCAAAAACATTCAGTACTTC. It translates to CASSMGQLAKNIQYF.

A note on this clonotype: The CDR3 carries no conserved terminal phenylalanine or tryptophan, so it likely arises from a read error. This chain links TRBV5-5 with TRBJ1-1; D possibly corresponds to TRBD1 (6 bases). The V end was cut by 0 bases, the J end by 4 bases, with 10 bases between. The CDR3 has 14 residues. Looked up from germline, CDR1 is SGHKS and CDR2 is YYEKEE (reference sequence). CDR3: CASSLVQGRTEAFS. The CDR3 DNA is TGTGCCAGCAGCTTGGTACAGGGTCGCACTGAAGCTTTCTCT.

The J gene is TRBJ1-1, the V gene TRBV19; TRBD1 matches at 8 bases. V shed 5 bases, J shed 3 bases, and the junction held 5 bases outside the gene matches. The CDR3 runs 14 residues. Germline values: CDR1 LNHDA, CDR2 SQIVND (reference sequence). The CDR3 bases are TGTGCCAGTAGTTGGGCAGGGGGCGACACTGAAGCTTTCTTT. Amino acid sequence: CASSWAGGDTEAFF.

This clonotype was recorded once. The chain employs TRBV28 and TRBJ2-7; 8 positions match TRBD1. In germline, CDR1 is MDHEN, CDR2 SYDVKM. The CDR3 is 15 residues long. The J segment lost 2 bases and the V segment lost 3 bases, leaving 6 bases of the junction unmatched. CDR3 DNA sequence: TGTGCCAGCAGTTTTTCGGGACAGGTAACCTACGAGCAGTACTTC. Its protein is CASSFSGQVTYEQYF.

The rearrangement links TRBV10-3 to TRBJ1-2; D call uncertain. With 3 bases removed from V and 0 bases from J, the gap between germline ends came to 8 bases. The CDR3 spans 14 residues. Germline CDR1 and CDR2: ENHRY and SYGVKD. Written as DNA, the CDR3 is TGTGCCATCAGTGAAGGCGAAGCTAACTATGGCTACACCTTC. As protein: CAISEGEANYGYTF.

This clonotype has at least ten counts. V gene TRBV28 combines with J gene TRBJ1-2, with 7 bases matching TRBD1. Trimming removed 5 bases from V and 6 bases from J; junction bases left unmatched: 12. Germline loops: CDR1 MDHEN, CDR2 SYDVKM. The CDR3 runs 15 residues. CDR3 coding DNA: TGTGCCAGCAGTCCCTATAGCGGGACAGTTAATGGCTACACCTTC. It codes for CASSPYSGTVNGYTF.

This clonotype came up many times. The chain uses TRBV24-1 and TRBJ1-2; 8 bases match TRBD1. Trimming cost V 4 bases and J 6 bases; bases outside gene matches: 9. Germline CDR1 is KGHDR and CDR2 is SFDVKD. The CDR3 is 15 residues long. The CDR3 DNA follows: TGTGCCACCAGTGAACCCGGACAGGGTTTAAATGGCTACACCTTC. Translation gives CATSEPGQGLNGYTF.

The chain joins TRBV30 to TRBJ1-1, with D uncertain. The CDR3 is 13 residues long. The V end was cut by 2 bases, the J end by 3 bases, with 10 bases between. CDR1 is GTSNPN and CDR2 is SVGIG in the germline V gene (reference sequence). The DNA of the CDR3 is TGTGCCTGGAGTATTAGGGAGGACACTGAAGCTTTCTTT. This sequence encodes CAWSIREDTEAFF.

V is TRBV4-3 and J is TRBJ1-6; tentatively, D is TRBD1 (5 bases). Trimming removed 1 base from V and 0 bases from J, with 10 bases in between. Germline CDR1 is LGHNA and CDR2 is YSLEER. This CDR3 has 17 residues. The CDR3, as DNA: TGCGCCAGCAGCCAAGTCCAGGGTAGCTCCTATAATTCACCCCTCCACTTT. Translated, it gives CASSQVQGSSYNSPLHF.

This clonotype was found a few times. The CDR3 here is CASSPLDRAKNIQYF. Written as DNA, the CDR3 is TGCGCCAGCAGCCCCCTCGACAGAGCCAAAAACATTCAGTACTTC. The chain combines TRBV5-1 with TRBJ2-4; a weak D match, TRBD1 (5 bases). Germline CDR1 is SGHRS and CDR2 is YFSETQ. The V end lost 4 bases, the J end lost 0 bases, and 11 bases lay between the germline ends. The CDR3 runs 15 residues.

The chain couples TRBV20-1 to TRBJ2-5; the match to TRBD2 covers 7 bases. Trimming removed 3 bases from V and 1 base from J; junction bases left unmatched: 2. CDR3 length: 13 amino acids. CDR1 DFQATT and CDR2 SNEGSKA come from the germline V gene (reference sequence). The CDR3 sequence is CSARGGSQETQYF. DNA of the CDR3: TGCAGTGCTAGGGGGGGGAGCCAAGAGACCCAGTACTTC.

This clonotype was recorded a few times. The V gene is TRBV20-1, the J gene TRBJ1-4; a weak D match, TRBD1 (6 bases). This CDR3 is 13 amino acids long. Germline lookup yields CDR1 DFQATT and CDR2 SNEGSKA (reference sequence). Trimming removed 6 bases from V and 7 bases from J, with 15 bases in between. The CDR3 DNA is TGCAGTGCCCATTGGGCAGGGGTTGAAAAACTGTTTTTT. Protein product: CSAHWAGVEKLFF.

This clonotype was picked up a small number of times. The chain employs TRBV11-2 and TRBJ2-2; D possibly corresponds to TRBD1 (6 bases). CDR1 and CDR2 from the germline V gene are SGHAT and FQNNGV. There are 16 residues in the CDR3. V was trimmed by 2 bases and J by 2 bases, leaving 12 bases between them. The CDR3 loop is CASSLMAGVNTGELFF. The DNA of the CDR3 is TGTGCCAGCAGCTTAATGGCAGGGGTCAACACCGGGGAGCTGTTTTTT.

In its sample, this clonotype was seen many times. The chain recombines TRBV11-2 with TRBJ1-1, with 7 bases matching TRBD1. Germline V gene data show CDR1 as SGHAT and CDR2 as FQNNGV. The V gene end was trimmed by 2 bases and the J gene end by 0 bases; junction bases not matched to a gene: 6. CDR3 size: 16 residues. The CDR3 nucleotides read TGTGCCAGCAGCTTATCGGGACAGAGGATGAACACTGAAGCTTTCTTT. It specifies CASSLSGQRMNTEAFF.

This clonotype was seen repeatedly, ten times or more. This sequence joins TRBV6-1 and TRBJ1-5; D perhaps matches TRBD1 (5 bases). The V and J ends lost 5 bases and 11 bases respectively, with 19 bases between them. The CDR3 has 14 amino acids. Germline CDR1 and CDR2: MNHNS and SASEGT. The DNA of the CDR3 is TGTGCCAGCAGTACCATCCTTCAGGGAAAGGCCCAGCATTTT. Translating gives CASSTILQGKAQHF.

In this sample, this clonotype turned up a few times. This chain connects TRBV3-1 to TRBJ2-7; D possibly uses TRBD1 or TRBD2 (5 bases each). This CDR3 has 14 amino acids. Trimming shortened V by 0 bases and J by 4 bases, and 10 bases separated the two germline ends. The germline V gene has CDR1 LGHDT and CDR2 YNNKEL (reference sequence). CDR3 DNA: TGTGCCAGCAGCCAAGAGGGGGATTATTACGAGCAGTACTTC. It codes for CASSQEGDYYEQYF.

This clonotype has at least ten counts. This chain links TRBV28 with TRBJ1-3; D might be TRBD1 (6 bases). Germline V gene data show CDR1 as MDHEN and CDR2 as SYDVKM. The CDR3 extends over 15 amino acids. V dropped 6 bases and J dropped 0 bases, with 12 bases sitting between them. The CDR3 here is CASRIQGPSGNTIYF. Written as DNA, the CDR3 is TGTGCCAGCAGAATACAGGGACCCTCTGGAAACACCATATATTTT.

This clonotype was detected a few times. The rearrangement uses TRBV9 and TRBJ2-7; D not resolved. The CDR3 covers 16 residues. The V end lost 4 bases, the J end lost 2 bases, and 19 bases lay between the germline ends. From germline, CDR1 is SGDLS and CDR2 YYNGEE. This CDR3 reads CASSPAPRSGTYEQYF. CDR3 in DNA: TGTGCCAGCAGCCCTGCGCCCCGGAGTGGTACCTACGAGCAGTACTTC.

This clonotype was observed at least ten times. The rearrangement joins TRBV28 to TRBJ2-7; the D gene is possibly TRBD2 (6 bases). CDR1 is MDHEN and CDR2 is SYDVKM in the germline V gene. Trimming removed 5 bases from V and 5 bases from J, with 22 bases in between. This CDR3 is built from 16 residues. The DNA of the CDR3 is TGTGCCAGCAGTCTCTATGGCCGGGGGACTCGCCACGAGCAGTACTTC. Its translation: CASSLYGRGTRHEQYF.